This T cell receptor (beta chain) derives from a study of blood T cells in healthy people across ages. Only a few counts were recorded for this clonotype. Each sample yielded at least 6 micrograms of PBMC total RNA. Combining a sample-barcoded 5' primer with a J-beta primer mix, a second PCR ran for 7 to 11 cycles. TCRdb re-called the 5' RACE reads through MiXCR, storing one row per CDR3 protein. Of hundreds of thousands of distinct CDR3 sequences in the sample, around a quarter were seen once. In addition, the sample was reused for a study of T cells of mothers and their children.

This TCR was sampled from a boy between 5 and 17 years old in good health. The sample was blood.

CDR3 sequence reads: CASSLGDPNEKLFF. In nucleotides, the CDR3 is TGTGCCAGCAGCTTAGGAGACCCTAATGAAAAACTGTTTTTT. The rearrangement uses TRBV7-8 and TRBJ1-4; D is unresolved. The CDR3 is 14 residues long. Germline values: CDR1 SGHVS, CDR2 FQNEAQ. Trimming shortened V by 1 base and J by 3 bases, and 6 bases separated the two germline ends.